Below are 7 T cell receptor beta chains sequenced from a single sample in a study of T cell repertoires in cytomegalovirus infection. For these TCRs, the target antigens are not known. TCRdb analysed the reads with MiXCR anew, one entry per CDR3 protein. The sample has about 51,000 distinct CDR3 sequences, 20% to 25% seen once. Here the sequenced sample was CD8+ T cells from cultured PBMCs, taken from culture after CMV antigen stimulation. The receptors were gathered from a human donor in good health (CMV status not recorded). Some clones in this sample may be carry-over from other donors' samples.

This chain links TRBV7-2 with TRBJ1-5; 7 bases align to TRBD1. The J segment lost 4 bases and the V segment lost 2 bases, leaving 5 bases of the junction unmatched. CDR1 SGHTA and CDR2 FQGNSA come from the germline V gene. This CDR3 is 15 amino acids long. CDR3 residues: CASSLNQGVNQPQHF. As DNA, the CDR3 is TGTGCCAGCAGCTTAAATCAGGGGGTTAATCAGCCCCAGCATTTT. Looking up the rest from reference TRBV7-2 and TRBJ1-5 gives the full variable domain: GAGVSQSPSNKVTEKGKDVELRCDPISGHTALYWYRQSLGQGLEFLIYFQGNSAPDKSGLPSDRFSAERTGGSVSTLTIQRTQQEDSAVYLCASSLNQGVNQPQHFGDGTRLSIL.

The chain is built from TRBV12-3 or TRBV12-4 and TRBJ2-1; D not certain. Trimming left V 3 bases short and J 7 bases short, with 10 bases between. The CDR3 loop spans 13 amino acids. CDR3 amino acids: CASSFPWVNEQFF. Here the CDR3 DNA reads TGTGCCAGCAGTTTCCCCTGGGTGAATGAGCAGTTCTTC.

The chain couples TRBV7-9 to TRBJ2-3; D tentatively reads TRBD1 or TRBD2 (6 bases each). The CDR3 covers 16 residues. The V and J ends lost 5 bases and 8 bases respectively, with 23 bases between them. Germline values: CDR1 SEHNR, CDR2 FQNEAQ (reference sequence). CDR3 residues: CASSGEGGSGFGTQYF. In DNA, the CDR3 is TGTGCCAGCAGCGGAGAGGGGGGCTCGGGGTTTGGTACGCAGTATTTT. Combining the CDR3 with reference TRBV7-9 and TRBJ2-3 gives the whole variable domain DTGVSQNPRHKITKRGQNVTFRCDPISEHNRLYWYRQTLGQGPEFLTYFQNEAQLEKSRLLSDRFSAERPKGSFSTLEIQRTEQGDSAMYLCASSGEGGSGFGTQYFGPGTRLTVL.

This clonotype was seen a few times. This rearrangement joins TRBV27 to TRBJ1-5; maybe TRBD1 (6 bases). Trimming cost V 5 bases and J 2 bases, with 10 bases left between them. The germline V gene encodes CDR1 MNHEY and CDR2 SMNVEV (reference sequence). The CDR3 runs to 14 residues. The CDR3 nucleotides read TGTGCCAGCAGTCCCCGACAGGGCAATCAGCCCCAGCATTTT. Translating it yields CASSPRQGNQPQHF.

The chain employs TRBV12-3 or TRBV12-4 and TRBJ2-7, with D possibly being TRBD2 (6 bases). V was pared by 5 bases and J by 1 base, with 15 bases between. The CDR3 extends over 15 amino acids. The CDR3, as DNA: TGTGCCAGCAGTCCCTGGGGGGAAGTTTCCTACGAGCAGTACTTC. Translated, it gives CASSPWGEVSYEQYF.

This clonotype appeared many times. CDR3 in amino acids: CASSTGGARSGANVLTF. In DNA, the CDR3 is TGTGCCAGCTCAACGGGCGGGGCGCGGTCTGGGGCCAACGTCCTGACTTTC. The genes are TRBV18 and TRBJ2-6, with D possibly matching TRBD2 (6 bases). CDR1 is KGHSH, CDR2 LQKENI, per germline. CDR3 length: 17 residues. Trimming took 5 bases from V and 1 from J, leaving 15 bases between them. Full variable domain (outside the CDR3, taken from reference TRBV18 and TRBJ2-6): NAGVMQNPRHLVRRRGQEARLRCSPMKGHSHVYWYRQLPEEGLKFMVYLQKENIIDESGMPKERFSAEFPKEGPSILRIQQVVRGDSAAYFCASSTGGARSGANVLTFGAGSRLTVL.

This clonotype was picked up a small number of times. The gene calls are TRBV6-8 and TRBJ1-5; perhaps TRBD1 as D (6 bases). V was shortened by 0 bases and J by 10 bases, with 16 bases between the two germline ends. The CDR3 totals 15 residues. Looked up from germline, CDR1 is MNHGY and CDR2 is SAAAGT. CDR3 amino acids: CASSYSKQGGRPQHF. The CDR3 DNA sequence: TGTGCCAGCAGTTACTCGAAACAGGGCGGACGCCCCCAGCATTTT.